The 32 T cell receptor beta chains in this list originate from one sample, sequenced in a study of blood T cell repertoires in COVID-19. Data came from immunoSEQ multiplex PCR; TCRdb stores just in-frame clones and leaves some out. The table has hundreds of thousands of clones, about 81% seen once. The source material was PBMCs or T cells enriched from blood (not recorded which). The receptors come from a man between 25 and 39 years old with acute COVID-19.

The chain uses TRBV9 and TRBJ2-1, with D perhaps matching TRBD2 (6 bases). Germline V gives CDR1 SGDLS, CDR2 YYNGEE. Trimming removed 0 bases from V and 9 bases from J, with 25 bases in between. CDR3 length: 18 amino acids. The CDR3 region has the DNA TGTGCCAGCAGCGTAGCTAAGGATAGTGGAGGGTCGACGGGTGAGCAGTTCTTC. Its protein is CASSVAKDSGGSTGEQFF.

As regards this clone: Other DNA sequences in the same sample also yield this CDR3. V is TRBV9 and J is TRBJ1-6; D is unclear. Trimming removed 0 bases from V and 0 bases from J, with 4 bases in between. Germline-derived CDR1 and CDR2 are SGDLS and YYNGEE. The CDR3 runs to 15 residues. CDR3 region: CASSVGSSYNSPLHF. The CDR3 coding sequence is TGTGCCAGCAGCGTAGGTAGCTCCTATAATTCACCCCTCCACTTT.

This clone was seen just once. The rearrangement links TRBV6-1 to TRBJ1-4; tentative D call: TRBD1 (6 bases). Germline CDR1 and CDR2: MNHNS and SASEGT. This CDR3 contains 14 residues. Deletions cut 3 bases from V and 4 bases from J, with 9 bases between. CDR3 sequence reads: CASSDRGGNEKLFF. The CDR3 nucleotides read TGTGCCAGCAGTGACAGGGGTGGTAATGAAAAACTGTTTTTT.

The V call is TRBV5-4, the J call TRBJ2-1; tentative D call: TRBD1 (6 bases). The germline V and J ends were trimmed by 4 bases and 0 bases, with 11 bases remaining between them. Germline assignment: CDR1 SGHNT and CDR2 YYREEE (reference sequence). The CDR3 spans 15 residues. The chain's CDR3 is CASSRDRSSYNEQFF. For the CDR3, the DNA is TGTGCCAGCAGCAGAGACAGGAGCTCCTACAATGAGCAGTTCTTC. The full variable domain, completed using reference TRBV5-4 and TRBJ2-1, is ETGVTQSPTHLIKTRGQQVTLRCSSQSGHNTVSWYQQALGQGPQFIFQYYREEENGRGNFPPRFSGLQFPNYSSELNVNALELDDSALYLCASSRDRSSYNEQFFGPGTRLTVL.

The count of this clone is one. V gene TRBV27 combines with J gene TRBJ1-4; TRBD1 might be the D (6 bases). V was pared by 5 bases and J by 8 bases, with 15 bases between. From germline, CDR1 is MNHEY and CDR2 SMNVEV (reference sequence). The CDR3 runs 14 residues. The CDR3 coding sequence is TGTGCCAGCAGTCCCGACAGGAGAGGGGAAAAACTGTTTTTT. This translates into CASSPDRRGEKLFF.

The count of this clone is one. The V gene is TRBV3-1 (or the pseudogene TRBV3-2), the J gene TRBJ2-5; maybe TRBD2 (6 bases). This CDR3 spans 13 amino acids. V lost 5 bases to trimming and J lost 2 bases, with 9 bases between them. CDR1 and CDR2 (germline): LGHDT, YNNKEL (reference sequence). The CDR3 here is CASSWDFQETQYF. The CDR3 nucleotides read TGTGCCAGCAGCTGGGACTTTCAAGAGACCCAGTACTTC.

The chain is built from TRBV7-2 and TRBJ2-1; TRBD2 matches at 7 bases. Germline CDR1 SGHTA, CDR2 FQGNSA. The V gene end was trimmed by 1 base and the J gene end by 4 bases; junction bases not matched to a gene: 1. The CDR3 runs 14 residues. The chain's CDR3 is CASSLVGGYNEQFF. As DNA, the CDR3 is TGTGCCAGCAGCTTAGTGGGAGGGTACAATGAGCAGTTCTTC.

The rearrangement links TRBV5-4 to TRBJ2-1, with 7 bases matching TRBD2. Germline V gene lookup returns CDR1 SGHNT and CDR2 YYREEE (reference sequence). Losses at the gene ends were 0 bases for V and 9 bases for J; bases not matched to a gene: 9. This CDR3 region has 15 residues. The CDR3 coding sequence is TGTGCCAGCAGCTTGGGGTTACTAGCGAGAGGTGAGCAGTTCTTC. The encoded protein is CASSLGLLARGEQFF.

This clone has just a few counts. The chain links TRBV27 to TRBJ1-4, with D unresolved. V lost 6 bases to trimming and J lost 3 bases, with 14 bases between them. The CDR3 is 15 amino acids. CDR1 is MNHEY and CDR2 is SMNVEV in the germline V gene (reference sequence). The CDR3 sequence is CASRFLQEANEKLFF. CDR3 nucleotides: TGTGCCAGCAGGTTCCTCCAGGAGGCTAATGAAAAACTGTTTTTT.

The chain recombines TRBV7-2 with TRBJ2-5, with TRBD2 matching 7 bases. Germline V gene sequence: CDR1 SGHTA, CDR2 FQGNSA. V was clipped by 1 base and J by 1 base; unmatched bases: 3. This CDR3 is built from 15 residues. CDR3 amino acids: CASSLDGGFQETQYF. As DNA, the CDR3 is TGTGCCAGCAGCTTAGACGGGGGGTTCCAAGAGACCCAGTACTTC.

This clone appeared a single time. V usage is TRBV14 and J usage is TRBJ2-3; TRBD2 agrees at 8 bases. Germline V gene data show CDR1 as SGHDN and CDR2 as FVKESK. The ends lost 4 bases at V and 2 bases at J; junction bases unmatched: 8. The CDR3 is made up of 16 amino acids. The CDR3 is CASSPRTSITTDTQYF. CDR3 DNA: TGTGCCAGCAGCCCCCGGACTAGCATCACCACAGATACGCAGTATTTT.

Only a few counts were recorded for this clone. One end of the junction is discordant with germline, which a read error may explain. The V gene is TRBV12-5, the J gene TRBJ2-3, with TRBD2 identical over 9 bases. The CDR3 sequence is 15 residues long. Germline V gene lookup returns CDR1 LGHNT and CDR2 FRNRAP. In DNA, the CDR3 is TGTGCTAGTGCTTTGGCGGGGGGGGGCACAGATACGCAGTATTTT. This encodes CASALAGGGTDTQYF.

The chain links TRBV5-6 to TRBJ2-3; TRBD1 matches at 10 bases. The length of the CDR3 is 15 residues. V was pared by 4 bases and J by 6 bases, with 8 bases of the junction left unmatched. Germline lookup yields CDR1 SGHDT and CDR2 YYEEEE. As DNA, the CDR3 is TGTGCCAGCAGCCTATGGGACAGGGGTTCGGATACGCAGTATTTT. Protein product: CASSLWDRGSDTQYF. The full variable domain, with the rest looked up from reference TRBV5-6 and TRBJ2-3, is DAGVTQSPTHLIKTRGQQVTLRCSPKSGHDTVSWYQQALGQGPQFIFQYYEEEERQRGNFPDRFSGHQFPNYSSELNVNALLLGDSALYLCASSLWDRGSDTQYFGPGTRLTVL.

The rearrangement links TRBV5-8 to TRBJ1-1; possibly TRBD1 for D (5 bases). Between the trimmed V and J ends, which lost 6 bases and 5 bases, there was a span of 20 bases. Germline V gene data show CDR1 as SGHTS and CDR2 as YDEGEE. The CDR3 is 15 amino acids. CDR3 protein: CASTPSRVRGTEAFF. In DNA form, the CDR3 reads TGTGCCAGCACCCCGTCGAGGGTACGGGGGACTGAAGCTTTCTTT.

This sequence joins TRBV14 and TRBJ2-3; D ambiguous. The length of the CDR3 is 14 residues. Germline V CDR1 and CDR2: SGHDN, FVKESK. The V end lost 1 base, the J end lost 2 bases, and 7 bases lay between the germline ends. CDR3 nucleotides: TGTGCCAGCAGCCAAGTATCCTACACAGATACGCAGTATTTT. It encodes CASSQVSYTDTQYF.

The DNA for the CDR3 is TGTGCCAGCAGACTGGACTCCAGTCGGGATACGCAGTATTTT. Its protein is CASRLDSSRDTQYF. The chain carries TRBV6-5 and TRBJ2-3; maybe TRBD2 (5 bases). V shed 6 bases and J shed 6 bases, with 16 bases lying between them. CDR1 and CDR2 (germline): MNHEY, SVGAGI. The CDR3 contains 14 residues.

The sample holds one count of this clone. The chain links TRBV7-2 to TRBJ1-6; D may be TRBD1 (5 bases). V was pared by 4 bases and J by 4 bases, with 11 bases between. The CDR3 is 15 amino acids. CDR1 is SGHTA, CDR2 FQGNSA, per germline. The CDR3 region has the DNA TGTGCCAGCAGCTCGGGGGAGACTTATAATTCACCCCTCCACTTT. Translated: CASSSGETYNSPLHF.

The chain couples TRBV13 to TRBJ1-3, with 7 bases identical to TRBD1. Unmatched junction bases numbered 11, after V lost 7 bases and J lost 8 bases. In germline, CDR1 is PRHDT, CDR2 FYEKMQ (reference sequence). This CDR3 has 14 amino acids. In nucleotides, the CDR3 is TGTGCCAGCAAAAACAGGGGCCCTGAGGACACCATATATTTT. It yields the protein CASKNRGPEDTIYF.

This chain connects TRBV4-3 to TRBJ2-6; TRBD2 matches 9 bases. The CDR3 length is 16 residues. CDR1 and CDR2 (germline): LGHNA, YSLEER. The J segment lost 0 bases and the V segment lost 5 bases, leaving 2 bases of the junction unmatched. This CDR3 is CASSKTSGSGANVLTF. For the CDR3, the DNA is TGCGCCAGCAGCAAGACTAGCGGCTCTGGGGCCAACGTCCTGACTTTC.

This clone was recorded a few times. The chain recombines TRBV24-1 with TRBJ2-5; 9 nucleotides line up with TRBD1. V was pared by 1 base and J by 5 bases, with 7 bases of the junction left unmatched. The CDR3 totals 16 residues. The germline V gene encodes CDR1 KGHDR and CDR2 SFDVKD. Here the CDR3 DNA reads TGTGCCACCAGTGATTTTGGGACAGGGCGTGGGGAGACCCAGTACTTC. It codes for CATSDFGTGRGETQYF.

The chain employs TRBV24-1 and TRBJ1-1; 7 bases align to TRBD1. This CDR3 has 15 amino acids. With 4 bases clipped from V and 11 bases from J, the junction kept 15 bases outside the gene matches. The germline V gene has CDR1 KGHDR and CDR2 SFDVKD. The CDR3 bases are TGTGCCACCAGTGACCCCCGAGAAAGACAGGGTTCGGCTTTCTTT. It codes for CATSDPRERQGSAFF.

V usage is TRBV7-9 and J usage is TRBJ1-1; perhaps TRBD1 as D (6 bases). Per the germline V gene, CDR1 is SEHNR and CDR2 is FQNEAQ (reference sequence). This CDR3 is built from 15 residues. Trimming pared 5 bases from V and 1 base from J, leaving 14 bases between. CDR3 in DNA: TGTGCCAGCAGCCCTCCACAGGGAGAGAACACTGAAGCTTTCTTT. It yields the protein CASSPPQGENTEAFF.

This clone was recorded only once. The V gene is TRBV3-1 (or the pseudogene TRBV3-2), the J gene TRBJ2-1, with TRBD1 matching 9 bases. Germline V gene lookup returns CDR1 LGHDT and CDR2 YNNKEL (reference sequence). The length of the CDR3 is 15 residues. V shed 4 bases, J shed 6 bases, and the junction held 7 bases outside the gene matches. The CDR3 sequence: CASSRGGQGINEQFF. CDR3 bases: TGTGCCAGCAGCCGGGGGGGACAGGGTATCAATGAGCAGTTCTTC.

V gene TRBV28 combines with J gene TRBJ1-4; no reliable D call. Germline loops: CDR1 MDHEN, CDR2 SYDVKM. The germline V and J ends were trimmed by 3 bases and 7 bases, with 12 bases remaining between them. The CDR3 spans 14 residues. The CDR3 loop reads CASSFEAGGEKLFF. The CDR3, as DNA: TGTGCCAGCAGTTTTGAGGCGGGAGGTGAAAAACTGTTTTTT.

The CDR3 loop reads CASSLRTSGGTGELFF. The CDR3 DNA sequence: TGTGCCAGCAGTTTGAGGACTAGCGGGGGAACCGGGGAGCTGTTTTTT. This chain connects TRBV6-5 to TRBJ2-2, with 13 bases identical to TRBD2. Losses at the gene ends were 4 bases for V and 5 bases for J; bases not matched to a gene: 4. Germline V gene sequence: CDR1 MNHEY, CDR2 SVGAGI. The length of the CDR3 is 16 residues.

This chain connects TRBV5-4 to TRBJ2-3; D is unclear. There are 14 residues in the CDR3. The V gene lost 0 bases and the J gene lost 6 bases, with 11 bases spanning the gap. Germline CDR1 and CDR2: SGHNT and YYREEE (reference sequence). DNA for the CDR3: TGTGCCAGCAGCTTGGTAGGCACACAGGATACGCAGTATTTT. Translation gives CASSLVGTQDTQYF.

This CDR3 is CASSPSGSSQETQYF. Here the CDR3 DNA reads TGTGCCAGCAGCCCTAGCGGGAGCTCCCAAGAGACCCAGTACTTC. The chain uses TRBV5-4 and TRBJ2-5; 10 bases map to TRBD2. With 4 bases clipped from V and 1 base from J, the junction kept 4 bases outside the gene matches. This CDR3 region has 15 residues. Per the germline V gene, CDR1 is SGHNT and CDR2 is YYREEE (reference sequence).

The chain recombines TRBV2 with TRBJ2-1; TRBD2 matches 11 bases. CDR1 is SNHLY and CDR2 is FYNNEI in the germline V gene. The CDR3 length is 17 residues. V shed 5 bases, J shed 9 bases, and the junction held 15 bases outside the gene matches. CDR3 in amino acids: CASSLLGLAGTPSEQFF. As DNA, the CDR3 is TGTGCCAGCAGTCTTCTAGGACTAGCGGGTACCCCAAGTGAGCAGTTCTTC.

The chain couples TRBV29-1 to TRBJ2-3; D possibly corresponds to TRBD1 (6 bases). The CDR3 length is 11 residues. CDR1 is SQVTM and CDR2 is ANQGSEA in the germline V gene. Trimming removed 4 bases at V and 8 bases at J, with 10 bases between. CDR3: CSVATGITQYF. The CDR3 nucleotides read TGCAGCGTTGCCACAGGGATTACGCAGTATTTT.

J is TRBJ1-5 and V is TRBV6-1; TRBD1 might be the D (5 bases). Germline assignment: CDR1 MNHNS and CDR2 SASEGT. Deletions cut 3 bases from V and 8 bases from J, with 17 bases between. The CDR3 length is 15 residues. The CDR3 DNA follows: TGTGCCAGCAGTGACCTCGACTCCAGGGTTGAGCCCCAGCATTTT. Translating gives CASSDLDSRVEPQHF.

DNA of the CDR3: TGTGCCTGGATCGGGTGGGATGAGCAGTTCTTC. Translated: CAWIGWDEQFF. This chain links TRBV30 with TRBJ2-1; no clear D gene. Trimming pared 4 bases from V and 8 bases from J, leaving 9 bases between. The CDR3 contains 11 residues. Germline loops: CDR1 GTSNPN, CDR2 SVGIG (reference sequence).

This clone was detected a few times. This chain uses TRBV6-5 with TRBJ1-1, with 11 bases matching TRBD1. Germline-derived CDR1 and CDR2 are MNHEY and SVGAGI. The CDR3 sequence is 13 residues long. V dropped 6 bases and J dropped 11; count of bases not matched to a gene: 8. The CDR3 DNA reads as TGTGCCAGCAGCAAACCGGGACAGGGGGTTGCTTTCTTT. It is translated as CASSKPGQGVAFF.